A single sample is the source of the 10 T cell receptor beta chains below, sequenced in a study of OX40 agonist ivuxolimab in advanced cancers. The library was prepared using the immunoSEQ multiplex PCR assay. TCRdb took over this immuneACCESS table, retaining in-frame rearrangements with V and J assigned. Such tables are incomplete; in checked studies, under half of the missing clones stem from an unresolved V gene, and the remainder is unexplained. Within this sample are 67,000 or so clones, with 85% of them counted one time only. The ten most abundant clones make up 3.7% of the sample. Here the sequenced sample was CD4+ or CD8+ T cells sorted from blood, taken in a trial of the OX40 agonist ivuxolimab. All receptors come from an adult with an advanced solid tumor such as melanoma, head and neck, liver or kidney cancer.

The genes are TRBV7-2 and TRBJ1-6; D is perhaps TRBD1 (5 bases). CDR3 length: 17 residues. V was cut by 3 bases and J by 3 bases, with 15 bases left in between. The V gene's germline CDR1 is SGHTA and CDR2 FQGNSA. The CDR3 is CASSFRPRDLYNSPLHF. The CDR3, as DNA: TGTGCCAGCAGCTTTCGTCCTCGGGACCTCTATAATTCACCCCTCCACTTT.

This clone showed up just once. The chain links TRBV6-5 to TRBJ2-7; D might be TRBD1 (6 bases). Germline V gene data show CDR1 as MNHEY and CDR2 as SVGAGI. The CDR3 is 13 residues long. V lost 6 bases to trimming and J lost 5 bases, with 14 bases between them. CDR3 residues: CASRNRVGNEQYF. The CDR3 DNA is TGTGCCAGCAGAAACAGGGTTGGGAACGAGCAGTACTTC.

CDR3 coding DNA: TGTGCCAGCAGCCCGCGAATGGGGACAGCCTACGAGCAGTACTTC. It translates to CASSPRMGTAYEQYF. The chain combines TRBV11-2 with TRBJ2-7, with 7 bases fitting TRBD1. Germline CDR1 is SGHAT and CDR2 is FQNNGV. The CDR3 has 15 residues. Germline trimming cut 5 bases from V and 2 bases from J; bases unmatched to any gene: 9.

The CDR3 bases are TGCAGCGTTGAATACGTGACAGGGTCCTCTAACTATGGCTACACCTTC. This codes for CSVEYVTGSSNYGYTF. V and J are TRBV29-1 and TRBJ1-2; TRBD1 matches at 7 bases. V lost 2 bases to trimming and J lost 0 bases; unmatched junction nucleotides: 9. This CDR3 region has 16 residues. Germline V CDR1 and CDR2: SQVTM, ANQGSEA. The whole variable domain, remainder taken from reference TRBV29-1 and TRBJ1-2, is SAVISQKPSRDICQRGTSLTIQCQVDSQVTMMFWYRQQPGQSLTLIATANQGSEATYESGFVIDKFPISRPNLTFSTLTVSNMSPEDSSIYLCSVEYVTGSSNYGYTFGSGTRLTVV.

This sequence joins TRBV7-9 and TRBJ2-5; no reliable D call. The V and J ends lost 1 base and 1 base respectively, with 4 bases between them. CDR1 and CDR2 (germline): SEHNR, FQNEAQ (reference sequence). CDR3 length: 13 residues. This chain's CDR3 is CASSLEAQETQYF. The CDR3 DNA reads TGTGCCAGCAGCTTAGAGGCCCAAGAGACCCAGTACTTC.

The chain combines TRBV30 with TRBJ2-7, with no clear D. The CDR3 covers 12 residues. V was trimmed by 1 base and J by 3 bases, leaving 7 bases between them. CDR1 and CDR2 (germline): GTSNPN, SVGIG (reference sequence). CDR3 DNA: TGTGCCTGGAGTGGTTCCTTCTACGAGCAGTACTTC. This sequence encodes CAWSGSFYEQYF.

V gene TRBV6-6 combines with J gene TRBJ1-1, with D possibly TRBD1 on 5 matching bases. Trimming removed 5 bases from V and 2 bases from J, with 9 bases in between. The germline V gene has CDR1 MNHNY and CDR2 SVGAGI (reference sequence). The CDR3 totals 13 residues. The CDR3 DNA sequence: TGTGCCAGCAGTAGGGACGATAACACTGAAGCTTTCTTT. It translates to CASSRDDNTEAFF.

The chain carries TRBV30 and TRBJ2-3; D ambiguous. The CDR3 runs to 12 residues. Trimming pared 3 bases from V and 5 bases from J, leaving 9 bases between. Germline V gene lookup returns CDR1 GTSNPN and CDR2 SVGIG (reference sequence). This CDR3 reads CAWRSRQDTQYF. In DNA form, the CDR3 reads TGTGCCTGGAGATCAAGACAAGATACGCAGTATTTT.

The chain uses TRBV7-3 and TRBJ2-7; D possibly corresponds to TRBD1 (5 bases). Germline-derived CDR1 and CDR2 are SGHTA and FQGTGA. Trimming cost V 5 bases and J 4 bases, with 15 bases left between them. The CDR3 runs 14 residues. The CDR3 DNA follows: TGTGCCAGCAGCCCAGGGCGGAACTCGTACGAGCAGTACTTC. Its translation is CASSPGRNSYEQYF.

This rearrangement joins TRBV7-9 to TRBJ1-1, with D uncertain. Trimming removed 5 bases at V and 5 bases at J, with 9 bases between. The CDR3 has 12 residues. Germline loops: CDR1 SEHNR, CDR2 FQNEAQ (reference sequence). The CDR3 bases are TGTGCCAGCAGCCTCGACGGGACTGAAGCTTTCTTT. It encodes CASSLDGTEAFF. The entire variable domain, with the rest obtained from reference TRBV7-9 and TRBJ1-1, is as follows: DTGVSQNPRHKITKRGQNVTFRCDPISEHNRLYWYRQTLGQGPEFLTYFQNEAQLEKSRLLSDRFSAERPKGSFSTLEIQRTEQGDSAMYLCASSLDGTEAFFGQGTRLTVV.